The rows below give T cell receptor beta chains drawn from one sample of a study of fetal regulatory T cell absence and autoimmunity. Profiling relied on immunoSEQ multiplex PCR, and the TCRdb table lists in-frame clones only, not all of them. The sample consists of approximately 49,000 clones, approximately 83% of them appearing once. The sample taken for sequencing was cord blood. Receptors were obtained from a newborn boy with IPEX syndrome. Each CDR3 is given with its conserved first and last residue. Fields, in order: J gene, CDR3 length, D gene, V gene, clone size, CDR3 DNA, CDR3 protein. The D gene is left open where the match is weak. Expanded clones get a size class; other rows say once, few or many, or leave the size out.

j_call: TRBJ1-6
cdr3_length: 18
d_call: -
v_call: TRBV5-1
clone_size: -
cdr3_nt: TGCGCCAGCAGCCTGGCCGGTCAGGGAAATACGGGGATTTCACCCCTCCACTTT
cdr3_aa: CASSLAGQGNTGISPLHF

j_call: TRBJ2-7
cdr3_length: 13
d_call: TRBD2
v_call: TRBV9
clone_size: -
cdr3_nt: TGTGCCAGCAGCGTAGTAGCGGGGGGCGAGCAGTACTTC
cdr3_aa: CASSVVAGGEQYF

j_call: TRBJ1-1
cdr3_length: 18
d_call: -
v_call: TRBV7-9
clone_size: -
cdr3_nt: TGTGCCAGCAGCTTAGGGATCAAGGACCTATTTATGAACACTGAAGCTTTCTTT
cdr3_aa: CASSLGIKDLFMNTEAFF

j_call: TRBJ1-2
cdr3_length: 12
d_call: -
v_call: TRBV4-2
clone_size: -
cdr3_nt: TGTGCCAGCAGCCAAGATGCGGGGGGGAGCACCTTC
cdr3_aa: CASSQDAGGSTF

j_call: TRBJ2-1
cdr3_length: 13
d_call: -
v_call: TRBV5-6
clone_size: -
cdr3_nt: TGTGCCAGCAGCTTGGGCGTCTACAATGAGCAGTTCTTC
cdr3_aa: CASSLGVYNEQFF

j_call: TRBJ2-2
cdr3_length: 17
d_call: -
v_call: TRBV11-3
clone_size: -
cdr3_nt: TGTGCCAGCAGCTTAATCGGTAGCCCACGGAATTTCGGGGAGCTGTTTTTT
cdr3_aa: CASSLIGSPRNFGELFF

j_call: TRBJ2-3
cdr3_length: 14
d_call: -
v_call: TRBV6-6
clone_size: -
cdr3_nt: TGTGCCAGCAGTCTTGGGGAGATCTCAGATACGCAGTATTTT
cdr3_aa: CASSLGEISDTQYF

j_call: TRBJ2-7
cdr3_length: 14
d_call: TRBD1
v_call: TRBV4-2
clone_size: -
cdr3_nt: TGTGCCAGCAGCCCCGACAGGGGCTCCTACGAGCAGTACTTC
cdr3_aa: CASSPDRGSYEQYF

j_call: TRBJ2-3
cdr3_length: 12
d_call: -
v_call: TRBV18
clone_size: -
cdr3_nt: TGTGCCAGCTCAACCAGCACAGATACGCAGTATTTT
cdr3_aa: CASSTSTDTQYF

j_call: TRBJ1-1
cdr3_length: 13
d_call: TRBD1
v_call: TRBV6-5
clone_size: -
cdr3_nt: TGTGCCAGCACCAGGACAGGGGGCACTGAAGCTTTCTTT
cdr3_aa: CASTRTGGTEAFF

j_call: TRBJ1-3
cdr3_length: 14
d_call: -
v_call: TRBV19
clone_size: -
cdr3_nt: TGTGCCAGTAGTATAGACAGCTCTGGAAACACCATATATTTT
cdr3_aa: CASSIDSSGNTIYF

j_call: TRBJ2-1
cdr3_length: 16
d_call: -
v_call: TRBV6-6
clone_size: -
cdr3_nt: TGTGCCAGCAGTTATATAAGGGGGAGCTCCTACAATGAGCAGTTCTTC
cdr3_aa: CASSYIRGSSYNEQFF

j_call: TRBJ1-2
cdr3_length: 14
d_call: TRBD1
v_call: TRBV5-3
clone_size: -
cdr3_nt: TGTGCCAGCAGCTTGCATGGGACAGGGTATGGCTACACCTTC
cdr3_aa: CASSLHGTGYGYTF

j_call: TRBJ2-3
cdr3_length: 14
d_call: -
v_call: TRBV4-1
clone_size: -
cdr3_nt: TGCGCCAGCAGCCAAGATGGAGGCTGGTATACGCAGTATTTT
cdr3_aa: CASSQDGGWYTQYF

j_call: TRBJ1-2
cdr3_length: 14
d_call: -
v_call: TRBV27
clone_size: once
cdr3_nt: TGTGCCAGCAGTTTAACGCAGGGGTTTGGGGGCTACACCTTC
cdr3_aa: CASSLTQGFGGYTF

j_call: TRBJ2-2
cdr3_length: 12
d_call: TRBD1
v_call: TRBV30
clone_size: -
cdr3_nt: TGTGCCTGGGACAGGGGGGCCGGGGAGCTGTTTTTT
cdr3_aa: CAWDRGAGELFF

j_call: TRBJ2-5
cdr3_length: 10
d_call: -
v_call: TRBV6-5
clone_size: once
cdr3_nt: TGTGCCAGCAGTTACGAGACCCAGTACTTC
cdr3_aa: CASSYETQYF

j_call: TRBJ2-1
cdr3_length: 18
d_call: -
v_call: TRBV4-1
clone_size: -
cdr3_nt: TGCGCCAGCAGCCAAGGCCCAGCCCTAGGGAGCTCCTACAATGAGCAGTTCTTC
cdr3_aa: CASSQGPALGSSYNEQFF

j_call: TRBJ2-3
cdr3_length: 16
d_call: TRBD1
v_call: TRBV15
clone_size: -
cdr3_nt: TGTGCCACCAGCAGACCCGGACAGGGGATCCCAGATACGCAGTATTTT
cdr3_aa: CATSRPGQGIPDTQYF

j_call: TRBJ2-4
cdr3_length: 21
d_call: TRBD2
v_call: TRBV4-2
clone_size: -
cdr3_nt: TGTGCCAGCAGCCAAGGGACTAGCGGGGAAGATTTCCCTACAGCCAAAAACATTCAGTACTTC
cdr3_aa: CASSQGTSGEDFPTAKNIQYF

j_call: TRBJ1-3
cdr3_length: 15
d_call: -
v_call: TRBV6-1
clone_size: -
cdr3_nt: TGTGCCAGCAGTGAAAGTCCCGGACAGGGAAACACCATATATTTT
cdr3_aa: CASSESPGQGNTIYF

j_call: TRBJ1-6
cdr3_length: 14
d_call: -
v_call: TRBV11-3
clone_size: -
cdr3_nt: TGTGCCAGCAGCTTAGAGGGCGGGAATTCACCCCTCCACTTT
cdr3_aa: CASSLEGGNSPLHF

j_call: TRBJ2-3
cdr3_length: 14
d_call: TRBD2
v_call: TRBV7-6
clone_size: -
cdr3_nt: TGTGCCAGCACGACAGCGGGGGCCACAGATACGCAGTATTTT
cdr3_aa: CASTTAGATDTQYF

j_call: TRBJ2-3
cdr3_length: 15
d_call: TRBD1
v_call: TRBV11-3
clone_size: -
cdr3_nt: TGTGCCAGCAGCTTTACAGGGGTTAGCACAGATACGCAGTATTTT
cdr3_aa: CASSFTGVSTDTQYF

j_call: TRBJ1-3
cdr3_length: 16
d_call: -
v_call: TRBV19
clone_size: -
cdr3_nt: TGTGCCAGTAGGCTTTCCGTGTCCTACTCTGGAAACACCATATATTTT
cdr3_aa: CASRLSVSYSGNTIYF

j_call: TRBJ1-6
cdr3_length: 13
d_call: -
v_call: TRBV5-1
clone_size: -
cdr3_nt: TGCGCCAGCAGCTTGGAGGGAAATTCACCCCTCCACTTT
cdr3_aa: CASSLEGNSPLHF

j_call: TRBJ2-3
cdr3_length: 16
d_call: -
v_call: TRBV5-1
clone_size: -
cdr3_nt: TGCGCCAGCAGCTCGGAGGACCTTCGAGCCCAAGATACGCAGTATTTT
cdr3_aa: CASSSEDLRAQDTQYF

j_call: TRBJ2-2
cdr3_length: 17
d_call: -
v_call: TRBV7-8
clone_size: -
cdr3_nt: TGTGCCAGCAGCTTAACGGGGGCACCCGGCGGCACCGGGGAGCTGTTTTTT
cdr3_aa: CASSLTGAPGGTGELFF

j_call: TRBJ1-2
cdr3_length: 12
d_call: -
v_call: TRBV10-3
clone_size: -
cdr3_nt: TGTGCCATCAAGGCCGGGCCCACTCGGTACACCTTC
cdr3_aa: CAIKAGPTRYTF